This T cell receptor beta chain was captured in a study of Ad26.COV2.S vaccination and SARS-CoV-2 variants. Study details: A participant enrolled in the COV1001 Ad26.COV2.S trial arm provided the sample.

Libraries were prepared by immunoSEQ multiplex PCR; TCRdb keeps only in-frame clonotypes and omits some of them. Altogether hundreds of thousands of clones are present, around 92% being singletons, with the ten largest covering roughly 1.5%. This clone was observed once. Treatment indicated: some 20 received Ad26.COV2.S at low or high dose, single or two shots; 5 received placebo; per-sample allocation not given. The samples were gathered on day 63 after the first injection of vaccine or placebo. The V gene end was trimmed by 3 bases and the J gene end by 4 bases; junction bases not matched to a gene: 6. The CDR3 spans 14 residues. Germline lookup yields CDR1 SGHRS and CDR2 YFSETQ.

This sequence was found in a person between 18 and 65 years old who received the Ad26.COV2.S COVID-19 vaccine or a placebo. The chain joins TRBV5-1 to TRBJ2-5; TRBD1 matches at 7 bases. Sample: peripheral blood, taken in a trial of Ad26.COV2.S vaccine versus placebo. The CDR3 coding sequence is TGCGCCAGCAGCTCTGGACAGGCAATAGAGACCCAGTACTTC. Protein: CASSSGQAIETQYF.